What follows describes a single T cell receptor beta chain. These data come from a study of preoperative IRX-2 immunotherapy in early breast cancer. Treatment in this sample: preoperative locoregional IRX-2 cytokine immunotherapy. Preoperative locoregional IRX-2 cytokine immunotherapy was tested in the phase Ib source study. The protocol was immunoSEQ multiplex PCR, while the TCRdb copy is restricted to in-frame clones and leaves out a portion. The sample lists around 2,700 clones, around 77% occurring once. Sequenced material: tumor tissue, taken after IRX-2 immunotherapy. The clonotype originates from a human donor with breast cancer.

The CDR3 loop is CSVEDPGRNYGYTF. The CDR3 DNA reads TGCAGCGTTGAAGATCCAGGACGGAACTATGGCTACACCTTC. The genes are TRBV29-1 and TRBJ1-2; D is unresolved. The CDR3 is 14 residues long. Germline CDR1 is SQVTM and CDR2 is ANQGSEA. With 0 bases removed from V and 2 bases from J, the gap between germline ends came to 10 bases.